These 4 T cell receptor beta chains came from one sample sequenced in a study of T cell responses to AZD1222 COVID-19 vaccine. The method was immunoSEQ multiplex PCR; TCRdb's version includes in-frame clones alone and lacks a portion of them. The table lists more than 95,000 clones, around 90% of them singletons. Sequenced here: peripheral blood, sampled on day 0 of AZD1222 vaccination. The receptors originated from an adult in good health.

This clone was picked up one time. The chain employs TRBV7-3 and TRBJ2-1; the match to TRBD2 covers 8 bases. Losses at the gene ends were 5 bases for V and 0 bases for J; bases not matched to a gene: 3. The CDR3 length is 15 residues. CDR1 SGHTA and CDR2 FQGTGA come from the germline V gene. CDR3 sequence reads: CASSPRGGSYNEQFF. The CDR3 DNA is TGTGCCAGCAGCCCCCGGGGGGGCTCCTACAATGAGCAGTTCTTC.

The chain joins TRBV21-1 to TRBJ2-1; TRBD2 was called by the table and not checked on the DNA. TRBV21-1 is listed as a pseudogene. This CDR3 comprises 17 residues. The CDR3 spells CASSSPTSGSWCNEQFF. The CDR3 nucleotides read TGTGCCAGCAGCAGCCCGACTAGCGGATCATGGTGCAATGAGCAGTTCTTC.

V gene TRBV9 combines with J gene TRBJ2-2; 7 bases are shared with TRBD1. The CDR3 has 16 amino acids. V shed 0 bases, J shed 7 bases, and the junction held 9 bases outside the gene matches. Germline V gives CDR1 SGDLS, CDR2 YYNGEE. In nucleotides, the CDR3 is TGTGCCAGCAGCGTAGGAAGGGGGCTAGCTCTCGGGGAGCTGTTTTTT. Its protein is CASSVGRGLALGELFF.

This clone turned up a few times. The rearrangement uses TRBV9 and TRBJ2-1; 7 nucleotides align to TRBD1. The CDR3 consists of 15 residues. With 3 bases clipped from V and 0 bases from J, the junction kept 3 bases outside the gene matches. Germline lookup yields CDR1 SGDLS and CDR2 YYNGEE. The CDR3 DNA reads as TGTGCCAGCAGCGCACAGGGGAACTCCTACAATGAGCAGTTCTTC. This gives the protein CASSAQGNSYNEQFF.